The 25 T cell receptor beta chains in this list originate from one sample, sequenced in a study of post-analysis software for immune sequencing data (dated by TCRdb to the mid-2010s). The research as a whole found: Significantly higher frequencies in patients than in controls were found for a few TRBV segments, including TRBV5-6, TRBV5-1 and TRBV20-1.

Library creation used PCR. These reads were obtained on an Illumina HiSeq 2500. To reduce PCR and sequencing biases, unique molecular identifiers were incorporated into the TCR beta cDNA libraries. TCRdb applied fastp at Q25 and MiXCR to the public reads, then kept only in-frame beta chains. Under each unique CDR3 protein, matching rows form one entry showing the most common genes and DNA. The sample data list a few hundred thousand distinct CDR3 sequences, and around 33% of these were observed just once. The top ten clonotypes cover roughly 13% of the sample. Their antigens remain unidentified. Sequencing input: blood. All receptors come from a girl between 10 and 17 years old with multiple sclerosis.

The CDR3 sequence: CASSARDRVFSPLHF. The CDR3 DNA reads TGCGCCAGCAGCGCCCGGGACAGAGTCTTTTCACCCCTCCACTTT. The chain links TRBV5-1 to TRBJ1-6, with 7 bases fitting TRBD1. The CDR3 covers 15 residues. Trimming removed 4 bases from V and 9 bases from J; junction bases left unmatched: 10. Germline V CDR1 and CDR2: SGHRS, YFSETQ.

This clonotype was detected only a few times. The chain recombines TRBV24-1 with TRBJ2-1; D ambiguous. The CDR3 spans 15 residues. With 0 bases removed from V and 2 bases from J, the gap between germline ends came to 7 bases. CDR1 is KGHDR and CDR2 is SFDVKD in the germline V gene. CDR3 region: CATSDLGSTYNEQFF. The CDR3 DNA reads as TGTGCCACCAGTGATTTGGGCAGTACCTACAATGAGCAGTTCTTC.

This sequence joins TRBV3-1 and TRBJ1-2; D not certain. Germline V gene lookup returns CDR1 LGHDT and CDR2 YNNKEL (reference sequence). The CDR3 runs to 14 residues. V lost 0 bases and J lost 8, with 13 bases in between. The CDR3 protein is CASSQDWSLSGYTF. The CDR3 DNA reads TGTGCCAGCAGCCAAGATTGGAGCCTCTCGGGCTACACCTTC. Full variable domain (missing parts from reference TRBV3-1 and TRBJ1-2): DTAVSQTPKYLVTQMGNDKSIKCEQNLGHDTMYWYKQDSKKFLKIMFSYNNKELIINETVPNRFSPKSPDKAHLNLHINSLELGDSAVYFCASSQDWSLSGYTFGSGTRLTVV.

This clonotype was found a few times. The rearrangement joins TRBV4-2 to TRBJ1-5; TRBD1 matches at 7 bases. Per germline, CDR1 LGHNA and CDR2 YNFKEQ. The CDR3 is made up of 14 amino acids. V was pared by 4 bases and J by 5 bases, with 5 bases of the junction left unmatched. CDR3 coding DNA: TGTGCCAGCAGCCGCGGGACAGAGGATCAGCCCCAGCATTTT. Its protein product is CASSRGTEDQPQHF.

CDR3: CASSGLAGGSSYEQYF. DNA for the CDR3: TGTGCCAGCTCCGGCCTAGCGGGGGGGAGCTCCTACGAGCAGTACTTC. The rearrangement links TRBV7-2 to TRBJ2-7, with TRBD2 matching over 12 bases. This CDR3 has 16 amino acids. The trim removed 8 bases at V and 0 bases at J, leaving 8 bases unmatched. From germline, CDR1 is SGHTA and CDR2 FQGNSA.

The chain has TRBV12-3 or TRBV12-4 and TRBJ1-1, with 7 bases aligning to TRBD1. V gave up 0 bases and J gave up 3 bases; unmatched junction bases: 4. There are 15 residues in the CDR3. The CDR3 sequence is CASSLAVRGHTEAFF. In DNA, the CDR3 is TGTGCCAGCAGTTTAGCGGTGAGGGGGCACACTGAAGCTTTCTTT.

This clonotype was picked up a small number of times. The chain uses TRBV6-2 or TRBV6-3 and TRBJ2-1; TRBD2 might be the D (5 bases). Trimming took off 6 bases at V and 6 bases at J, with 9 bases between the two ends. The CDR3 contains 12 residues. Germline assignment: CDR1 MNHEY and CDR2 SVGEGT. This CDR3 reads CASSSEGNEQFF. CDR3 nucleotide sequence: TGTGCCAGCAGCTCCGAGGGCAATGAGCAGTTCTTC.

CDR3 residues: CASSLMVEQFF. The DNA of the CDR3 is TGTGCCAGCAGCTTGATGGTTGAGCAGTTCTTC. The chain has TRBV5-6 and TRBJ2-1; no clear D. V shed 1 base and J shed 9 bases, with 5 bases lying between them. The CDR3 is 11 amino acids. Germline loops: CDR1 SGHDT, CDR2 YYEEEE.

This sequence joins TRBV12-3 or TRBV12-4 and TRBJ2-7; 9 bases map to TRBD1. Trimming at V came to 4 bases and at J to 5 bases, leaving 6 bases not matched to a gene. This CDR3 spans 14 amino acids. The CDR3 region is CASSSGTGRDEQYF. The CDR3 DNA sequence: TGTGCCAGCAGTTCAGGGACAGGGAGGGACGAGCAGTACTTC.

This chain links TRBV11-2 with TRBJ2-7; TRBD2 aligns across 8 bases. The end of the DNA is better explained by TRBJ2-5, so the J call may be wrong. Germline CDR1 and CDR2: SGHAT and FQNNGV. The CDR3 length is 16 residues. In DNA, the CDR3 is TGTGCCAGCAGCTTTAGTGACGGGGGGGCAGGAGAGACCCAGTACTTC. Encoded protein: CASSFSDGGAGETQYF.

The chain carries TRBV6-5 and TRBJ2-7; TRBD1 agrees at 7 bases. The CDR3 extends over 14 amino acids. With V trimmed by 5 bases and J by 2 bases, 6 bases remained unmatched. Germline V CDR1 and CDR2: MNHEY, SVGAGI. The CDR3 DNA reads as TGTGCCAGCAGTGCCGGGACAGCGCCCTACGAGCAGTACTTC. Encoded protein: CASSAGTAPYEQYF.

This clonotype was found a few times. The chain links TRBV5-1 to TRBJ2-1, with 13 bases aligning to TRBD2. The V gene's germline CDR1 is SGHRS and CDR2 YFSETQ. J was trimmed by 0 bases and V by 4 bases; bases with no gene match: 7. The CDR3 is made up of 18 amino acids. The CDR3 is CASSPPGLAGSSYNEQFF. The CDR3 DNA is TGCGCCAGCAGCCCGCCGGGACTAGCGGGGAGCTCCTACAATGAGCAGTTCTTC.

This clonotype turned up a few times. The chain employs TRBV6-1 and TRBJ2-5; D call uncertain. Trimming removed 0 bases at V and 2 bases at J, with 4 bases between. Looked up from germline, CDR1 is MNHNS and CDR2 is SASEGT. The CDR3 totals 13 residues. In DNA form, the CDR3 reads TGTGCCAGCAGTGAAGCCAATCAAGAGACCCAGTACTTC. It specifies CASSEANQETQYF.

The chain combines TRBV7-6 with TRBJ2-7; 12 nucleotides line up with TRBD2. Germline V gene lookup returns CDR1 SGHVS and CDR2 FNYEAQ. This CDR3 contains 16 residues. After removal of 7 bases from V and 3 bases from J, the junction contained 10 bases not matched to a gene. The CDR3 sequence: CASKRLAGGLGYEQYF. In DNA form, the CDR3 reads TGTGCCAGCAAGAGGCTAGCGGGGGGGCTGGGCTACGAGCAGTACTTC.

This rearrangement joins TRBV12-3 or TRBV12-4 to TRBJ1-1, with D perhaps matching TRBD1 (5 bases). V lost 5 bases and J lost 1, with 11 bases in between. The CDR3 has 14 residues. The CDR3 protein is CASSTLDRNTEAFF. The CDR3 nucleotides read TGTGCCAGCAGTACCCTCGACAGGAACACTGAAGCTTTCTTT.

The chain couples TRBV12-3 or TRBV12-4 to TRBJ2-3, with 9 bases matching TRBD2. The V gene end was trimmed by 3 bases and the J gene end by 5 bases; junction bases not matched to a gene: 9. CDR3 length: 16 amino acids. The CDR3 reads CASSFIGGGAEDTQYF. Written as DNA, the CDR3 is TGTGCCAGCAGTTTTATCGGCGGGGGGGCTGAAGATACGCAGTATTTT.

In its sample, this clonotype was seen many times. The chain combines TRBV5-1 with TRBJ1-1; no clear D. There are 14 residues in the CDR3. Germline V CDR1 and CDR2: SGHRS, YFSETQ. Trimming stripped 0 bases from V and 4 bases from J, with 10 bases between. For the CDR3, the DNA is TGCGCCAGCAGCTTGGTAGGGATGGGCACTGAAGCTTTCTTT. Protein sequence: CASSLVGMGTEAFF.

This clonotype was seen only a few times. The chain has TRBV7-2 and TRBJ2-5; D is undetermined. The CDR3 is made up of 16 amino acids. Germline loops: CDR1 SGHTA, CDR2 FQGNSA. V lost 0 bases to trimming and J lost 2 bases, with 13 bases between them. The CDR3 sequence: CASSLAFGGGQETQYF. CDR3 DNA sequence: TGTGCCAGCAGCTTAGCCTTTGGCGGTGGACAAGAGACCCAGTACTTC.

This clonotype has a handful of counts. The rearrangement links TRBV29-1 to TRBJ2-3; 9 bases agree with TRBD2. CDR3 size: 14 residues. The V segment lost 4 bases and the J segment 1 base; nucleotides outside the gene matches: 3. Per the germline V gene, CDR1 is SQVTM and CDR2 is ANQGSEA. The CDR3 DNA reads TGCAGCGTTGGTAGCGGGGGCCGCACAGATACGCAGTATTTT. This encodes CSVGSGGRTDTQYF.

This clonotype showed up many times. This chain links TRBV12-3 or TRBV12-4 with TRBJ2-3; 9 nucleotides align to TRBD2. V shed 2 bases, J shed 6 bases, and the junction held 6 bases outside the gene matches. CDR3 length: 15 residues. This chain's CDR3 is CASSLWASGVDTQYF. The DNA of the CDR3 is TGTGCCAGCAGTTTATGGGCTAGCGGGGTGGATACGCAGTATTTT.

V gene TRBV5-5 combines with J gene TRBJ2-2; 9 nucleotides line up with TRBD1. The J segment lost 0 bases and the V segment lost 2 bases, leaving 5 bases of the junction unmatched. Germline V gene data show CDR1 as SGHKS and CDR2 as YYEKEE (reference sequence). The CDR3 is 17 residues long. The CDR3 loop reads CASSFWTGAPNTGELFF. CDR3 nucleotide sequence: TGTGCCAGCAGCTTTTGGACAGGGGCCCCGAACACCGGGGAGCTGTTTTTT.

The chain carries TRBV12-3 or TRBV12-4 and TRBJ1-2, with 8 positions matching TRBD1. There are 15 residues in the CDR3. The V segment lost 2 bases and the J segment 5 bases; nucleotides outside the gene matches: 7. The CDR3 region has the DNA TGTGCCAGCAGTTTACAGGCCAGGGGGCCTTATGGCTACACCTTC. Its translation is CASSLQARGPYGYTF.

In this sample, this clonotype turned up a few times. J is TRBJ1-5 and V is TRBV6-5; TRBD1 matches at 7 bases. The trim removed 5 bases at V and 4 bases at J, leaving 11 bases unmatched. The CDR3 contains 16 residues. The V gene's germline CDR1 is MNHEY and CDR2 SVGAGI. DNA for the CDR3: TGTGCCAGCAGTCCTGAGACAGGGCTCGGGAATCAGCCCCAGCATTTT. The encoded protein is CASSPETGLGNQPQHF.

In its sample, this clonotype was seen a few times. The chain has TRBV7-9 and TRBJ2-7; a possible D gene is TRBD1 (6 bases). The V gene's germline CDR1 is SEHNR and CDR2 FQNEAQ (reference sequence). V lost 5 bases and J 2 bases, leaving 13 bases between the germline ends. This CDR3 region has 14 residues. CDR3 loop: CASSPYRAPYEQYF. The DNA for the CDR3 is TGTGCCAGCAGCCCCTACAGGGCTCCCTACGAGCAGTACTTC.

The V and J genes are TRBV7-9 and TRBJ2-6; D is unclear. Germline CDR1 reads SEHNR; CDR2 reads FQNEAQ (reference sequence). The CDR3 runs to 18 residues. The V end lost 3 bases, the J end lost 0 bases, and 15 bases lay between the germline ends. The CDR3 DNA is TGTGCCAGCAGCTTTTCTAGTGTTCGGTTCTCTGGGGCCAACGTCCTGACTTTC. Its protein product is CASSFSSVRFSGANVLTF.